These 7 T cell receptor beta chains originate from one sample sequenced in a study of patients and donors after allogeneic stem cell transplantation. In TCRdb, the RT-PCR reads were re-called with MiXCR into one record per CDR3 protein. The sample lists more than 1,000 distinct CDR3 sequences, 35% to 50% occurring once. Input material: blood, either unsorted or a sorted T cell fraction (not recorded which). The receptor set was obtained from a human donor who was either an allogeneic HSCT recipient or a stem cell or donor lymphocyte infusion donor (not recorded which). It is not recorded whose cells these are; they may come from a transplant donor.

This chain connects TRBV12-3 or TRBV12-4 to TRBJ2-2; 9 positions match TRBD1. The junction had 6 bases not matched to a gene; V was cut back by 5 bases and J by 5 bases. The CDR3 spans 15 residues. The CDR3 sequence: CASSPGTGRTGELFF. CDR3 DNA: TGTGCCAGCAGTCCCGGGACAGGGAGGACCGGGGAGCTGTTTTTT.

CDR3: CASSASSGSTYEQYF. In DNA form, the CDR3 reads TGTGCCAGCAGCGCTTCTAGTGGCAGCACGTACGAGCAGTACTTC. The genes are TRBV9 and TRBJ2-7; D remains ambiguous. Between the trimmed V and J ends, which lost 3 bases and 4 bases, there was a span of 17 bases. CDR1 is SGDLS, CDR2 YYNGEE, per germline. This CDR3 has 15 residues. Filled out from reference TRBV9 and TRBJ2-7, the complete variable domain reads DSGVTQTPKHLITATGQRVTLRCSPRSGDLSVYWYQQSLDQGLQFLIQYYNGEERAKGNILERFSAQQFPDLHSELNLSSLELGDSALYFCASSASSGSTYEQYFGPGTRLTVT.

The chain employs TRBV5-1 and TRBJ2-5; D gene ambiguous. V was cut by 2 bases and J by 3 bases, with 8 bases left in between. This CDR3 has 13 residues. Germline-derived CDR1 and CDR2 are SGHRS and YFSETQ. The CDR3 here is CASSLSGEETQYF. The CDR3 nucleotides read TGCGCCAGCAGCTTATCTGGGGAAGAGACCCAGTACTTC. Looking up the rest from reference TRBV5-1 and TRBJ2-5 gives the full variable domain: KAGVTQTPRYLIKTRGQQVTLSCSPISGHRSVSWYQQTPGQGLQFLFEYFSETQRNKGNFPGRFSGRQFSNSRSEMNVSTLELGDSALYLCASSLSGEETQYFGPGTRLLVL.

The chain has TRBV29-1 and TRBJ2-1; possibly TRBD2 for D (6 bases). V was pared by 5 bases and J by 4 bases, with 12 bases between. Germline values: CDR1 SQVTM, CDR2 ANQGSEA. The CDR3 length is 13 residues. The CDR3, as DNA: TGCAGCGTTCGGCCTAGCGCATACAATGAGCAGTTCTTC. As protein: CSVRPSAYNEQFF.

The rearrangement joins TRBV6-5 to TRBJ2-2; D gene uncertain. The CDR3 consists of 12 residues. Trimming shortened V by 6 bases and J by 8 bases, and 10 bases separated the two germline ends. Germline CDR1 is MNHEY and CDR2 is SVGAGI. The CDR3 is CASSSVGGELFF. CDR3 bases: TGTGCCAGCAGCTCCGTAGGTGGGGAGCTGTTTTTT.

This clonotype has just a few counts. The CDR3 spells CASSQGGQYNEQFF. The CDR3 DNA is TGTGCCAGCAGCCAAGGGGGTCAGTACAATGAGCAGTTCTTC. The chain uses TRBV3-1 and TRBJ2-1; D ambiguous. CDR1 is LGHDT and CDR2 is YNNKEL in the germline V gene (reference sequence). The V and J ends lost 1 base and 4 bases respectively, with 8 bases between them. The CDR3 sequence is 14 residues long.

This chain joins TRBV10-3 and TRBJ1-3; D not certain. Germline CDR1 ENHRY, CDR2 SYGVKD. This CDR3 spans 13 amino acids. Trimming removed 0 bases at V and 5 bases at J, with 5 bases between. CDR3 amino acids: CAISESPRNTIYF. The DNA for the CDR3 is TGTGCCATCAGTGAGTCGCCAAGAAACACCATATATTTT.